The next 21 T cell receptor beta chains were all read from a single sample in a study of cytomegalovirus exposure and HLA in healthy donors. The study ran its PCR with 60 Vbeta and 13 Jbeta primers. Generated by immunoSEQ multiplex PCR, the TCRdb table keeps only in-frame clones and is missing some. The repertoire holds about 190,000 clones, with 75% to 90% as singletons. The sequencing sample was made of PBMCs. The receptors derive from a middle-aged man in good health and CMV-seropositive.

J is TRBJ1-4 and V is TRBV15; no clear D. The V gene's germline CDR1 is LNHNV and CDR2 YYDKDF (reference sequence). V was trimmed by 3 bases and J by 0 bases, leaving 8 bases between them. CDR3 length equals 15 residues. DNA for the CDR3: TGTGCCACCAGCAGGAGAGTTTCAACTAATGAAAAACTGTTTTTT. It encodes CATSRRVSTNEKLFF.

This clone was picked up a small number of times. The rearrangement uses TRBV29-1 and TRBJ2-3; D gene ambiguous. The CDR3 has 13 amino acids. Germline V gives CDR1 SQVTM, CDR2 ANQGSEA. Trimming shortened V by 7 bases and J by 0 bases, and 11 bases separated the two germline ends. The chain's CDR3 is CSALYRSTDTQYF. In DNA, the CDR3 is TGCAGCGCCCTCTACCGTAGCACAGATACGCAGTATTTT.

This chain links TRBV9 with TRBJ2-7; 8 nucleotides line up with TRBD1. In germline, CDR1 is SGDLS, CDR2 YYNGEE. This CDR3 is 14 amino acids long. The ends lost 4 bases at V and 7 bases at J; junction bases unmatched: 10. The CDR3 loop is CASSPRTGNGEQYF. The CDR3 bases are TGTGCCAGCAGCCCTCGGACAGGGAACGGGGAGCAGTACTTC.

V gene TRBV5-4 combines with J gene TRBJ2-7; 13 bases agree with TRBD2. The CDR3 spans 17 residues. The germline gives CDR1 SGHNT, CDR2 YYREEE (reference sequence). J lost 3 bases, V lost 7 bases, and 13 bases had no gene match. CDR3 nucleotide sequence: TGTGCCAGCGAGGGGACTAGCGGGGCGGGGGGTATCTACGAGCAGTACTTC. Translation gives CASEGTSGAGGIYEQYF.

The V gene is TRBV7-9, the J gene TRBJ1-1; the D gene is possibly TRBD1 (5 bases). The CDR3 length is 11 residues. The germline gives CDR1 SEHNR, CDR2 FQNEAQ (reference sequence). Trimming stripped 1 base from V and 8 bases from J, with 5 bases between. In DNA form, the CDR3 reads TGTGCCAGCAGCTTAGACAGGGAAGCTTTCTTT. Translation: CASSLDREAFF.

The chain carries TRBV6-6 and TRBJ1-5; TRBD1 aligns across 7 bases. CDR3 size: 15 residues. The V segment lost 6 bases and the J segment 2 bases; nucleotides outside the gene matches: 7. Germline CDR1 MNHNY, CDR2 SVGAGI (reference sequence). This CDR3 reads CASSAQGSGNQPQHF. CDR3 DNA: TGTGCCAGCAGCGCACAGGGGAGCGGCAATCAGCCCCAGCATTTT.

This chain connects TRBV25-1 to TRBJ1-4; unclear D gene. The CDR3 sequence is 14 residues long. V gave up 3 bases and J gave up 5 bases, with 10 bases separating them. Germline V CDR1 and CDR2: MGHDK, SYGVNS. CDR3 protein: CASSDRGHNEKLFF. CDR3 coding DNA: TGTGCCAGCAGTGACCGAGGCCACAATGAAAAACTGTTTTTT.

CDR3: CASSESDRSSYEQYF. The CDR3, as DNA: TGTGCCAGCAGTGAGAGCGACAGGAGCTCCTACGAGCAGTACTTC. The chain joins TRBV2 to TRBJ2-7; weak D call: TRBD1 (6 bases). Trimming pared 3 bases from V and 0 bases from J, leaving 12 bases between. In germline, CDR1 is SNHLY, CDR2 FYNNEI. The CDR3 consists of 15 residues.

This sequence joins TRBV7-2 and TRBJ2-5; 9 bases are shared with TRBD2. TRBJ2-7 explains the end of the DNA better; the J call may be wrong. Germline V CDR1 and CDR2: SGHTA, FQGNSA. This CDR3 region has 19 residues. CDR3 region: CASSLHISGGVSSSYEQYF. For the CDR3, the DNA is TGTGCCAGCAGCTTACATATTAGCGGGGGTGTCTCGAGCTCCTACGAGCAGTACTTC.

This chain connects TRBV5-1 to TRBJ2-5, with a weak D call TRBD1 (6 bases). With 4 bases removed from V and 5 bases from J, the gap between germline ends came to 12 bases. The CDR3 length is 13 residues. The germline gives CDR1 SGHRS, CDR2 YFSETQ. The CDR3 region is CASSIGTGETQYF. Written as DNA, the CDR3 is TGCGCCAGCAGCATCGGTACAGGGGAGACCCAGTACTTC.

The CDR3 is CASSPATENGYTF. The CDR3 nucleotides read TGTGCCAGCTCACCGGCGACAGAGAATGGCTACACCTTC. V is TRBV18 and J is TRBJ1-2; tentatively, D is TRBD1 (5 bases). The ends were cut back, 3 bases at V and 6 bases at J, with 11 bases in the middle. From germline, CDR1 is KGHSH and CDR2 LQKENI. The CDR3 consists of 13 residues.

This chain joins TRBV28 and TRBJ1-2; D may be TRBD1 (5 bases). The CDR3 runs 12 residues. CDR1 and CDR2 from the germline V gene are MDHEN and SYDVKM. Deletions cut 11 bases from V and 3 bases from J, with 13 bases between. The chain's CDR3 is CASSGGDYGYTF. The CDR3 DNA reads TGTGCCTCTTCAGGAGGGGACTATGGCTACACCTTC.

The CDR3 DNA follows: TGTGCCAGCAGCTTAGATTACGGTGAAAAACTGTTTTTT. Its protein product is CASSLDYGEKLFF. This chain uses TRBV7-8 with TRBJ1-4; D not certain. The CDR3 is made up of 13 amino acids. V lost 1 base to trimming and J lost 7 bases, with 7 bases between them. The V gene's germline CDR1 is SGHVS and CDR2 FQNEAQ.

The chain recombines TRBV7-2 with TRBJ2-5, with 10 bases fitting TRBD2. Germline loops: CDR1 SGHTA, CDR2 FQGNSA. The V gene end was trimmed by 2 bases and the J gene end by 0 bases; junction bases not matched to a gene: 9. The CDR3 covers 18 residues. The CDR3 loop reads CASSLMFASGGYQETQYF. Here the CDR3 DNA reads TGTGCCAGCAGCTTAATGTTTGCTAGCGGGGGTTACCAAGAGACCCAGTACTTC. Filled out from reference TRBV7-2 and TRBJ2-5, the complete variable domain reads GAGVSQSPSNKVTEKGKDVELRCDPISGHTALYWYRQSLGQGLEFLIYFQGNSAPDKSGLPSDRFSAERTGGSVSTLTIQRTQQEDSAVYLCASSLMFASGGYQETQYFGPGTRLLVL.

This clone is a singleton in its sample. The chain couples TRBV7-9 to TRBJ2-2, with 10 positions matching TRBD2. This CDR3 spans 19 amino acids. Germline V CDR1 and CDR2: SEHNR, FQNEAQ (reference sequence). V gave up 1 base and J gave up 7 bases; unmatched junction bases: 15. CDR3 region: CASSLVGQGPSGGYGELFF. CDR3 sequence (DNA): TGTGCCAGCAGCTTAGTGGGTCAGGGCCCTAGCGGGGGTTACGGGGAGCTGTTTTTT.

This clone was seen once. The V gene is TRBV7-9, the J gene TRBJ1-2; D might be TRBD1 (6 bases). Germline values: CDR1 SEHNR, CDR2 FQNEAQ (reference sequence). This CDR3 spans 14 amino acids. Trimming removed 5 bases at V and 7 bases at J, with 17 bases between. The CDR3 coding sequence is TGTGCCAGCAGCCTGGGACAACAGGGATCTGGCTACACCTTC. Protein sequence: CASSLGQQGSGYTF.

This clone was recorded a few times. CDR3 loop: CASSSRPWRGNAPNTEAFF. The CDR3 bases are TGTGCCAGCAGCTCACGACCCTGGCGGGGGAACGCCCCGAACACTGAAGCTTTCTTT. The rearrangement uses TRBV11-2 and TRBJ1-1; TRBD1 is a possible D gene (5 bases). The CDR3 loop spans 19 amino acids. V was clipped by 4 bases and J by 1 base, with 25 bases between them. Germline V gives CDR1 SGHAT, CDR2 FQNNGV.

The rearrangement links TRBV11-2 to TRBJ1-3; TRBD1 agrees at 9 bases. V was pared by 5 bases and J by 1 base, with 0 bases of the junction left unmatched. The CDR3 runs 14 residues. The germline V gene encodes CDR1 SGHAT and CDR2 FQNNGV. The chain's CDR3 is CASSGTGSGNTIYF. CDR3 bases: TGTGCCAGCAGCGGGACAGGGTCTGGAAACACCATATATTTT.

As DNA, the CDR3 is TGCGCCAGCAGACGAACAGGCCCCAAAGGGGAATTTGACGAGCAGTACTTC. Encoded protein: CASRRTGPKGEFDEQYF. The rearrangement uses TRBV23-1 and TRBJ2-7, with D maybe TRBD1 (5 bases). TRBV23-1 is marked as an open reading frame, function uncertain. The CDR3 is made up of 17 amino acids. V dropped 6 bases and J dropped 5 bases, with 26 bases sitting between them.

Comments on this clone: Distinct nucleotide sequences in the sample also encode this CDR3. CDR3 protein: CASSPLISGDGYTF. The CDR3 nucleotides are TGTGCCAGTAGCCCACTAATTTCAGGGGATGGCTACACCTTC. The rearrangement links TRBV19 to TRBJ1-2; D is possibly TRBD1 (6 bases). The length of the CDR3 is 14 residues. V lost 6 bases and J 6 bases, leaving 17 bases between the germline ends. In germline, CDR1 is LNHDA, CDR2 SQIVND (reference sequence).

This chain uses TRBV4-2 with TRBJ1-1, with D uncertain. Germline assignment: CDR1 LGHNA and CDR2 YNFKEQ. The V and J ends lost 4 bases and 8 bases respectively, with 20 bases between them. The CDR3 covers 15 residues. CDR3 loop: CASSPPWASGPEAFF. CDR3 in DNA: TGTGCCAGCAGCCCCCCCTGGGCCTCCGGCCCAGAAGCTTTCTTT.